This is a list of T cell receptor beta chains from one sample in a study of blood T cell repertoires in COVID-19. The protocol was immunoSEQ multiplex PCR, while the TCRdb copy is restricted to in-frame clones and leaves out a portion. The sample carries about 120,000 clones, just under 90% recorded once. Sequenced material: peripheral blood. The receptors shown here come from a woman aged 45 to 65 with acute or convalescent COVID-19. Both conserved end residues are part of each CDR3. The D gene is left open where the match is weak. Size tells how often a clone was seen (once, few, many) or the class of an expanded clone, and some rows leave it out.

cdr3_aa: CASILAGGREQFF; cdr3_nt: TGTGCCAGTATACTAGCGGGAGGACGTGAGCAGTTCTTC; v_call: TRBV7-9; d_call: TRBD2; j_call: TRBJ2-1; clone_size: few
cdr3_aa: CASSRGATNEKLFF; cdr3_nt: TGTGCCAGCAGCCGTGGGGCCACTAATGAAAAACTGTTTTTT; v_call: TRBV6-5; d_call: NA; j_call: TRBJ1-4; clone_size: NA
cdr3_aa: CSVPGQGIMQDYTF; cdr3_nt: TGCAGCGTGCCCGGACAGGGTATTATGCAAGACTACACCTTC; v_call: TRBV29-1; d_call: TRBD1; j_call: TRBJ1-2; clone_size: NA
cdr3_aa: CASSRGQASNYGYTF; cdr3_nt: TGTGCCAGCAGCCGCGGACAGGCGTCGAACTATGGCTACACCTTC; v_call: TRBV6-2/TRBV6-3; d_call: TRBD1; j_call: TRBJ1-2; clone_size: NA
cdr3_aa: CASSLSGVDPQYF; cdr3_nt: TGTGCCAGCAGCTTGAGCGGTGTCGATCCCCAGTACTTC; v_call: TRBV5-5; d_call: NA; j_call: TRBJ2-5; clone_size: NA
cdr3_aa: CASHRGRDSNQPQHF; cdr3_nt: TGTGCCAGCCACCGAGGCAGGGATAGCAATCAGCCCCAGCATTTT; v_call: TRBV6-5; d_call: NA; j_call: TRBJ1-5; clone_size: once
cdr3_aa: CASSPRGQVGTEAFF; cdr3_nt: TGTGCCAGCAGCCCCAGGGGGCAAGTAGGAACTGAAGCTTTCTTT; v_call: TRBV9; d_call: TRBD1; j_call: TRBJ1-1; clone_size: NA
cdr3_aa: CASSEYGGRIYGYTF; cdr3_nt: TGTGCCAGCAGTGAATACGGGGGAAGGATCTATGGCTACACCTTC; v_call: TRBV2; d_call: NA; j_call: TRBJ1-2; clone_size: once
cdr3_aa: CASSTPAGYQPQHF; cdr3_nt: TGTGCCAGTAGTACCCCGGCGGGTTACCAGCCCCAGCATTTT; v_call: TRBV19; d_call: NA; j_call: TRBJ1-5; clone_size: NA
cdr3_aa: CASSLRTVPTKAFF; cdr3_nt: TGTGCCAGCAGCCTTAGGACAGTCCCCACGAAAGCTTTCTTT; v_call: TRBV7-2; d_call: NA; j_call: TRBJ1-1; clone_size: few
cdr3_aa: CARTLDGTQYF; cdr3_nt: TGTGCCAGAACCCTAGACGGGACCCAGTACTTC; v_call: TRBV2; d_call: NA; j_call: TRBJ2-5; clone_size: NA
cdr3_aa: CASGPLAGGPYNEQFF; cdr3_nt: TGTGCTAGTGGCCCACTAGCGGGGGGACCTTACAATGAGCAGTTCTTC; v_call: TRBV12-5; d_call: TRBD2; j_call: TRBJ2-1; clone_size: once
cdr3_aa: CASSERGSLYEQYF; cdr3_nt: TGTGCCAGCAGTGAAAGGGGTTCCCTCTACGAGCAGTACTTC; v_call: TRBV25-1; d_call: NA; j_call: TRBJ2-7; clone_size: NA
cdr3_aa: CASSLEAGLAGVRTGELFF; cdr3_nt: TGTGCCAGCAGTTTAGAGGCGGGACTAGCGGGAGTGCGCACCGGGGAGCTGTTTTTT; v_call: TRBV27; d_call: TRBD2; j_call: TRBJ2-2; clone_size: NA
cdr3_aa: CASSLAGKGSNQPQHF; cdr3_nt: TGTGCCAGCAGCTTGGCGGGGAAGGGAAGCAATCAGCCCCAGCATTTT; v_call: TRBV5-6; d_call: NA; j_call: TRBJ1-5; clone_size: NA
cdr3_aa: CASKSSGTGTDTQYF; cdr3_nt: TGTGCCAGCAAAAGTAGCGGGACCGGCACAGATACGCAGTATTTT; v_call: TRBV5-5; d_call: TRBD2; j_call: TRBJ2-3; clone_size: NA
cdr3_aa: CAWSVMGLAEQFF; cdr3_nt: TGTGCCTGGAGTGTAATGGGACTAGCTGAGCAGTTCTTC; v_call: TRBV30; d_call: TRBD2; j_call: TRBJ2-1; clone_size: NA
cdr3_aa: CASSSPSGDYNEQFF; cdr3_nt: TGTGCCAGCAGCTCTCCTAGCGGGGATTACAATGAGCAGTTCTTC; v_call: TRBV4-2; d_call: TRBD2; j_call: TRBJ2-1; clone_size: few
cdr3_aa: CASSPPRTSGNTDTQYF; cdr3_nt: TGTGCCAGTAGTCCCCCTAGGACTAGCGGCAACACAGATACGCAGTATTTT; v_call: TRBV19; d_call: TRBD2; j_call: TRBJ2-3; clone_size: NA
cdr3_aa: CAWVKQGTGEQYF; cdr3_nt: TGTGCCTGGGTGAAACAGGGTACGGGGGAGCAGTACTTC; v_call: TRBV30; d_call: NA; j_call: TRBJ2-7; clone_size: NA
cdr3_aa: CASSAGRRGWDYGYTF; cdr3_nt: TGTGCCAGCAGTGCCGGCCGAAGGGGCTGGGACTATGGCTACACCTTC; v_call: TRBV25-1; d_call: NA; j_call: TRBJ1-2; clone_size: NA
cdr3_aa: CASSNRGAGGPSGANVLTF; cdr3_nt: TGTGCCAGTAGTAACCGAGGGGCGGGAGGCCCCTCTGGGGCCAACGTCCTGACTTTC; v_call: TRBV19; d_call: TRBD2; j_call: TRBJ2-6; clone_size: NA
cdr3_aa: CASNSGGPGNTIYF; cdr3_nt: TGTGCCAGCAACTCCGGGGGACCTGGAAACACCATATATTTT; v_call: TRBV7-6; d_call: NA; j_call: TRBJ1-3; clone_size: NA
cdr3_aa: CATSPPQGDIQYF; cdr3_nt: TGTGCCACCTCCCCCCCACAGGGAGACATTCAGTACTTC; v_call: TRBV24-1; d_call: NA; j_call: TRBJ2-4; clone_size: NA
cdr3_aa: CASRSQAYQPQHF; cdr3_nt: TGTGCCAGCAGGTCCCAGGCTTATCAGCCCCAGCATTTT; v_call: TRBV6-5; d_call: NA; j_call: TRBJ1-5; clone_size: once
cdr3_aa: CAWNRENMGGYTF; cdr3_nt: TGTGCCTGGAACAGGGAAAATATGGGTGGCTACACCTTC; v_call: TRBV30; d_call: NA; j_call: TRBJ1-2; clone_size: NA
cdr3_aa: CAWTSGTHSYNEQFF; cdr3_nt: TGTGCCTGGACTTCGGGGACACACTCCTACAATGAGCAGTTCTTC; v_call: TRBV30; d_call: NA; j_call: TRBJ2-1; clone_size: few
cdr3_aa: CASSQDPGVYYGGELFF; cdr3_nt: TGTGCCAGCAGCCAAGATCCGGGGGTCTATTACGGCGGGGAGCTGTTTTTT; v_call: TRBV3-1/TRBV3-2; d_call: NA; j_call: TRBJ2-2; clone_size: NA
cdr3_aa: CASSKATGVNTEAFF; cdr3_nt: TGCGCCAGCAGCAAAGCGACAGGGGTGAACACTGAAGCCTTCTTT; v_call: TRBV5-1; d_call: TRBD1; j_call: TRBJ1-1; clone_size: NA
cdr3_aa: CASSIDSYEQYF; cdr3_nt: TGCGCCAGCAGCATTGACAGCTACGAGCAGTACTTC; v_call: TRBV5-1; d_call: NA; j_call: TRBJ2-7; clone_size: once
cdr3_aa: CATSQVAGDITDTQYF; cdr3_nt: TGCGCCACCTCGCAGGTAGCGGGGGACATCACAGATACGCAGTATTTT; v_call: TRBV10-1; d_call: TRBD2; j_call: TRBJ2-3; clone_size: NA
cdr3_aa: CASSKKTGGRTGELFF; cdr3_nt: TGTGCCAGTAGTAAAAAGACAGGGGGCAGAACCGGGGAGCTGTTTTTT; v_call: TRBV19; d_call: TRBD1; j_call: TRBJ2-2; clone_size: NA
cdr3_aa: CASSPLTGGKDYGYTF; cdr3_nt: TGTGCCAGCAGTCCATTGACAGGGGGAAAGGACTATGGCTACACCTTC; v_call: TRBV6-2/TRBV6-3; d_call: TRBD1; j_call: TRBJ1-2; clone_size: NA
cdr3_aa: CATSDPGGPNEKLFF; cdr3_nt: TGTGCCACCAGTGACCCAGGGGGCCCTAATGAAAAACTGTTTTTT; v_call: TRBV24-1; d_call: TRBD1; j_call: TRBJ1-4; clone_size: NA
cdr3_aa: CASSPRANGFNQPQHF; cdr3_nt: TGTGCCAGCAGCCCTCGAGCGAACGGATTCAATCAGCCCCAGCATTTT; v_call: TRBV27; d_call: NA; j_call: TRBJ1-5; clone_size: NA
cdr3_aa: CATQQTGVEQYF; cdr3_nt: TGTGCCACCCAACAAACAGGGGTCGAGCAGTACTTC; v_call: TRBV10-3; d_call: TRBD1; j_call: TRBJ2-7; clone_size: once
cdr3_aa: CASRSPGGRHNEALF; cdr3_nt: TGTGCCAGCAGATCTCCGGGAGGCAGGCATAATGAAGCTCTCTTT; v_call: TRBV27; d_call: NA; j_call: TRBJ1-1; clone_size: NA
cdr3_aa: CASSDLGQGYTEAFF; cdr3_nt: TGTGCCAGCAGTGATTTGGGGCAGGGATACACTGAAGCTTTCTTT; v_call: TRBV2; d_call: NA; j_call: TRBJ1-1; clone_size: NA
cdr3_aa: CASSLQAGQGNPEKLFF; cdr3_nt: TGTGCCAGCAGCTTGCAGGCAGGGCAAGGGAACCCTGAAAAACTGTTTTTT; v_call: TRBV5-6; d_call: NA; j_call: TRBJ1-4; clone_size: NA
cdr3_aa: CASRDTYGYTF; cdr3_nt: TGTGCCAGCAGAGACACATATGGCTACACCTTC; v_call: TRBV25-1; d_call: NA; j_call: TRBJ1-2; clone_size: NA
cdr3_aa: CAWGVVGGLANTEAFF; cdr3_nt: TGTGCCTGGGGGGTTGTGGGGGGATTAGCGAACACTGAAGCTTTCTTT; v_call: TRBV30; d_call: NA; j_call: TRBJ1-1; clone_size: NA
cdr3_aa: CAWSVDPEYRQGAREKLFF; cdr3_nt: TGTGCCTGGTCCGTTGACCCCGAATACAGACAGGGGGCAAGAGAAAAACTGTTTTTT; v_call: TRBV30; d_call: TRBD1; j_call: TRBJ1-4; clone_size: NA
cdr3_aa: CASSQDIRYRIAVPVYEQFF; cdr3_nt: TGTGCCAGCAGCCAAGATATTCGATACCGTATAGCGGTTCCGGTATATGAGCAGTTCTTC; v_call: TRBV3-1/TRBV3-2; d_call: NA; j_call: TRBJ2-1; clone_size: NA
cdr3_aa: CASSDGPRGAFF; cdr3_nt: TGTGCCAGCAGTGACGGCCCTAGGGGAGCTTTCTTT; v_call: TRBV27; d_call: NA; j_call: TRBJ1-1; clone_size: NA
cdr3_aa: CAWSRGGRTDTQYF; cdr3_nt: TGTGCCTGGAGTCGGGGGGGCCGCACAGATACGCAGTATTTT; v_call: TRBV30; d_call: TRBD2; j_call: TRBJ2-3; clone_size: NA
cdr3_aa: CSVEDAGNLGQFF; cdr3_nt: TGCAGCGTTGAAGACGCCGGGAACTTGGGGCAGTTCTTC; v_call: TRBV29-1; d_call: NA; j_call: TRBJ2-1; clone_size: NA
cdr3_aa: CASSEDQGTLAFF; cdr3_nt: TGTGCCAGCAGTGAAGATCAAGGGACACTGGCTTTCTTT; v_call: TRBV2; d_call: NA; j_call: TRBJ1-1; clone_size: NA
cdr3_aa: CASSRDRGLNTEAFF; cdr3_nt: TGTGCCAGCAGCCGGGACAGGGGATTGAACACTGAAGCTTTCTTT; v_call: TRBV5-4; d_call: TRBD1; j_call: TRBJ1-1; clone_size: once
cdr3_aa: CASSLAVGVYDYGYTF; cdr3_nt: TGCGCCAGCAGCTTGGCAGTCGGGGTTTATGACTATGGCTACACCTTC; v_call: TRBV5-1; d_call: NA; j_call: TRBJ1-2; clone_size: NA
cdr3_aa: CASGLVQGLQETQYF; cdr3_nt: TGTGCTAGTGGTTTGGTACAGGGATTACAAGAGACCCAGTACTTC; v_call: TRBV12-5; d_call: NA; j_call: TRBJ2-5; clone_size: NA
cdr3_aa: CASSLGDRVYNEQFF; cdr3_nt: TGTGCCAGCAGCTTGGGGGACAGGGTCTACAATGAGCAGTTCTTC; v_call: TRBV5-8; d_call: TRBD1; j_call: TRBJ2-1; clone_size: NA
cdr3_aa: CASRFGLIYEQYF; cdr3_nt: TGCGCCAGCAGGTTCGGACTCATCTACGAGCAGTACTTC; v_call: TRBV10-1; d_call: NA; j_call: TRBJ2-7; clone_size: NA